The rows below give T cell receptor beta chains drawn from one sample of a study of cytomegalovirus exposure and HLA in healthy donors. The assay was immunoSEQ multiplex PCR, and TCRdb's table has in-frame clones only and misses some. The table lists around 49,000 clones, 60% to 85% of them singletons. Sequencing input: PBMCs. These receptors all come from a man aged 30-40 years in good health and CMV-seropositive. Both conserved end residues are part of each CDR3. Each record gives: D gene, J gene, clone size, V gene, CDR3 DNA, CDR3 protein. D genes are given only for firm matches. Some rows have no size entry. The others give once, few or many, or a class for an expanded clone.

d_call: -
j_call: TRBJ1-1
clone_size: once
v_call: TRBV11-3
cdr3_nt: TGTGCCAGCAGCTTCCTTTTGAACACTGAAGCTTTCTTT
cdr3_aa: CASSFLLNTEAFF

d_call: TRBD1
j_call: TRBJ2-3
clone_size: -
v_call: TRBV29-1
cdr3_nt: TGCAGCTCCCGGACAGGGATCACAGATACGCAGTATTTT
cdr3_aa: CSSRTGITDTQYF

d_call: TRBD1
j_call: TRBJ1-6
clone_size: -
v_call: TRBV6-1
cdr3_nt: TGTGCCAGCAGCCCGACAGGGACTTATAATTCACCCCTCCACTTT
cdr3_aa: CASSPTGTYNSPLHF

d_call: -
j_call: TRBJ2-7
clone_size: few
v_call: TRBV5-1
cdr3_nt: TGCGCCAGCAGCCTTCGGACTGCCTACGAGCAGTACTTC
cdr3_aa: CASSLRTAYEQYF

d_call: -
j_call: TRBJ1-6
clone_size: -
v_call: TRBV27
cdr3_nt: TGTGCCAGCAGTTTCGGGGGGAGCTATAATTCACCCCTCCACTTT
cdr3_aa: CASSFGGSYNSPLHF

d_call: TRBD1
j_call: TRBJ1-5
clone_size: -
v_call: TRBV5-1
cdr3_nt: TGCGCCAGCAGCTTGGAAGGACAGGCTAATCAGCCCCAGCATTTT
cdr3_aa: CASSLEGQANQPQHF

d_call: -
j_call: TRBJ2-6
clone_size: once
v_call: TRBV5-1
cdr3_nt: TGCGCCAGCAGCTATACAGCCTCTGGGGCCAACGTCCTGACTTTC
cdr3_aa: CASSYTASGANVLTF

d_call: TRBD1
j_call: TRBJ1-4
clone_size: -
v_call: TRBV9
cdr3_nt: TGTGCCAGCAGCGAACAGGGGAATGAAAAACTGTTTTTT
cdr3_aa: CASSEQGNEKLFF

d_call: -
j_call: TRBJ1-1
clone_size: -
v_call: TRBV6-5
cdr3_nt: TGTGCCAGCAGTCCCCTTAGGGAGGGTGAAGCTTTCTTT
cdr3_aa: CASSPLREGEAFF

d_call: -
j_call: TRBJ1-2
clone_size: -
v_call: TRBV5-5
cdr3_nt: TGTGCCAGCAGCTTGGCAGGGGTTAATGGCTACACCTTC
cdr3_aa: CASSLAGVNGYTF

d_call: TRBD1
j_call: TRBJ2-1
clone_size: once
v_call: TRBV7-3
cdr3_nt: TGTGCCAGCAGCTTAGGCGGGACAGGACGCCGGGATGAGCAGTTCTTC
cdr3_aa: CASSLGGTGRRDEQFF

d_call: -
j_call: TRBJ1-1
clone_size: few
v_call: TRBV11-3
cdr3_nt: TGTGCCAGCAGCTTAAGGGGGGGTGTGGACACTGAAGCTTTCTTT
cdr3_aa: CASSLRGGVDTEAFF

d_call: TRBD1
j_call: TRBJ1-2
clone_size: once
v_call: TRBV2
cdr3_nt: TGTGCCAGCTTGGTTAGGGACAGTAACTATGGCTACACCTTC
cdr3_aa: CASLVRDSNYGYTF

d_call: -
j_call: TRBJ2-7
clone_size: -
v_call: TRBV7-9
cdr3_nt: TGTGCCAGCAGCTTAGTGGGCAGCTCCTACGAGCAGTACTTC
cdr3_aa: CASSLVGSSYEQYF

d_call: -
j_call: TRBJ2-5
clone_size: -
v_call: TRBV18
cdr3_nt: TGTGCCAGCTCACCTCGGTCCGGGGGCCAAGAGACCCAGTACTTC
cdr3_aa: CASSPRSGGQETQYF

d_call: TRBD1
j_call: TRBJ2-4
clone_size: -
v_call: TRBV4-2
cdr3_nt: TGTGCCAGCAGCCAAGATGGGGCAGGGGGCGGCGGAAACATTCAGTACTTC
cdr3_aa: CASSQDGAGGGGNIQYF

d_call: -
j_call: TRBJ2-7
clone_size: -
v_call: TRBV2
cdr3_nt: TGTGCCAGCAGTGGTCGGGACTTACGCTACGAGCAGTACTTC
cdr3_aa: CASSGRDLRYEQYF

d_call: TRBD1
j_call: TRBJ1-2
clone_size: -
v_call: TRBV29-1
cdr3_nt: TGCAGCGTTGAGCGACAGGGCCGAAACTATGGCTACACCTTC
cdr3_aa: CSVERQGRNYGYTF

d_call: TRBD2
j_call: TRBJ2-5
clone_size: -
v_call: TRBV7-7
cdr3_nt: TGTGCCAGCAGCGCGCGACTAGCGGGGCTACAAGAGACCCAGTACTTC
cdr3_aa: CASSARLAGLQETQYF

d_call: TRBD2
j_call: TRBJ2-1
clone_size: -
v_call: TRBV9
cdr3_nt: TGTGCCAGCAGCGGCACCTTCACCGGGACTAGCGGGGAGGGGCTAAAGGGTTACAATGAGCAGTTCTTC
cdr3_aa: CASSGTFTGTSGEGLKGYNEQFF

d_call: TRBD1
j_call: TRBJ1-1
clone_size: -
v_call: TRBV7-9
cdr3_nt: TGTGCCAGCAGCCCTGGGACAGGGGGCGCGAATTGGAACACTGAAGCTTTCTTT
cdr3_aa: CASSPGTGGANWNTEAFF

d_call: TRBD1
j_call: TRBJ1-6
clone_size: -
v_call: TRBV18
cdr3_nt: TGTGCCAGCTCAACCGACAGGGGGAATAATTCACCCCTCCACTTT
cdr3_aa: CASSTDRGNNSPLHF

d_call: -
j_call: TRBJ2-3
clone_size: -
v_call: TRBV28
cdr3_nt: TGTGCCAGCCCACCCTCCGGCGGGAGCACAGATACGCAGTATTTT
cdr3_aa: CASPPSGGSTDTQYF

d_call: -
j_call: TRBJ1-2
clone_size: -
v_call: TRBV19
cdr3_nt: TGTGCCAGTAGAACAGGGCACTATGGCTACACCTTC
cdr3_aa: CASRTGHYGYTF

d_call: -
j_call: TRBJ1-1
clone_size: -
v_call: TRBV21-1
cdr3_nt: TGTGCCAGCAGCAAGTACCCCGGGACAGGGGGCGTTGGGATGAACACTGAAGCTTTCTTT
cdr3_aa: CASSKYPGTGGVGMNTEAFF

d_call: TRBD2
j_call: TRBJ2-7
clone_size: -
v_call: TRBV7-9
cdr3_nt: TGTGCCAGCAGCCAGACTAGCGGATCCTACGAGCAGTACTTC
cdr3_aa: CASSQTSGSYEQYF